The present entry profiles one T cell receptor (beta chain) with its context. As yet, its antigen is unknown. The data originate from a study of cytomegalovirus exposure and HLA in healthy donors. Overall study results and limits: Previous analysis showed most TCR beta V segments were productive about 87% or about 30% of the time. Through in vitro validation, three CMV-associated chains were shown to be specific for CMV antigens.

The V gene lost 4 bases and the J gene lost 1 base, with 10 bases spanning the gap. The CDR3 runs 13 residues. Germline values: CDR1 SQVTM, CDR2 ANQGSEA. 60 Vbeta and 13 Jbeta primers were used in PCR. The protocol was immunoSEQ multiplex PCR, while the TCRdb copy is restricted to in-frame clones and leaves out a portion. The sample has 100,000 or so clones, 75% to 85% seen once. The TCR was taken from a female donor in good health and CMV-seropositive. Input material: PBMCs. The V call is TRBV29-1, the J call TRBJ1-1, with TRBD1 as a possible D gene (6 bases). The CDR3 sequence: CSVVRGSNTEAFF. The CDR3 DNA reads TGCAGCGTTGTGAGGGGGTCGAACACTGAAGCTTTCTTT.